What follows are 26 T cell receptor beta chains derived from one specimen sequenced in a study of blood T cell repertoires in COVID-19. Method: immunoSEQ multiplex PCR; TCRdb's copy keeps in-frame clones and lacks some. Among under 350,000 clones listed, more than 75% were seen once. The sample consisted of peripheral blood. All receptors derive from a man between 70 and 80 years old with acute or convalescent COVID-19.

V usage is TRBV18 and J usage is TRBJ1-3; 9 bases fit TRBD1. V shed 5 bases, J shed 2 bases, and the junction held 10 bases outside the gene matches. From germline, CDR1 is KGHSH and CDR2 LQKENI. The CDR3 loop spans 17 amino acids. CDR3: CASSREDRGYTGNTIYF. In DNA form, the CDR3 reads TGTGCCAGCTCAAGAGAAGACAGGGGGTATACTGGAAACACCATATATTTT.

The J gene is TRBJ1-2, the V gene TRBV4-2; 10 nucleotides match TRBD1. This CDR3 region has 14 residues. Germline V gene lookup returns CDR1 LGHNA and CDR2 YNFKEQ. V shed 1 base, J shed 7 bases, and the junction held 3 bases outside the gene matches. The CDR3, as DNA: TGTGCCAGCAGCCAAGGGACAGGGGGACTTGGCTACACCTTC. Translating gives CASSQGTGGLGYTF.

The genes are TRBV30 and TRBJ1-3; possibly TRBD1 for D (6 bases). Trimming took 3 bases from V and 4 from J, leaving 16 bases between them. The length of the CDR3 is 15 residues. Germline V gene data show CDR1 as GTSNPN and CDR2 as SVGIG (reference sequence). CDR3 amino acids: CAWSPGGLRGNTIYF. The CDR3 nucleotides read TGTGCCTGGAGCCCCGGGGGGCTGAGAGGAAACACCATATATTTT.

The CDR3 DNA reads TGTGCCAACGCGCAGGGTTCGGAGACCCAGTACTTC. Its protein is CANAQGSETQYF. The chain links TRBV2 to TRBJ2-5, with a weak D call TRBD1 (5 bases). The CDR3 has 12 amino acids. The ends were cut back, 10 bases at V and 5 bases at J, with 14 bases in the middle. Germline V CDR1 and CDR2: SNHLY, FYNNEI.

Written as DNA, the CDR3 is TGTGCCAGCATTAGCGGGGGGGCCTCCTACAATGAGCAGTTCTTC. This gives the protein CASISGGASYNEQFF. The chain is built from TRBV28 and TRBJ2-1, with TRBD2 matching 11 bases. Germline loops: CDR1 MDHEN, CDR2 SYDVKM. The CDR3 runs to 15 residues. The ends lost 7 bases at V and 0 bases at J; junction bases unmatched: 2.

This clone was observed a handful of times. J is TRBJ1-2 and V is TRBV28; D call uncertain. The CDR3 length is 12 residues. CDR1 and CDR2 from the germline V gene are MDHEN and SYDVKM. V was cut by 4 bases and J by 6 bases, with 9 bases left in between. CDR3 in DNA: TGTGCCAGCAGTTCGACAACAGATGGCTACACCTTC. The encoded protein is CASSSTTDGYTF.

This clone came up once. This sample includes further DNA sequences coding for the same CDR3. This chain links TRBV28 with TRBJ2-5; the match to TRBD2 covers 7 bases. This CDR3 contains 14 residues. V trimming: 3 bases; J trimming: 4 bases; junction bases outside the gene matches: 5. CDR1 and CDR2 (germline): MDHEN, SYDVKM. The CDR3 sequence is CASSLAGDRETQYF. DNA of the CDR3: TGTGCCAGCAGTTTGGCGGGAGATCGAGAGACCCAGTACTTC.

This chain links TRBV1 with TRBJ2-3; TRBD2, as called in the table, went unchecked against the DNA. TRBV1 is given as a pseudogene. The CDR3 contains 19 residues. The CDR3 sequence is CTSSHPTSGRRSSTDTQYF. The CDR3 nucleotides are TGCACCAGCAGCCATCCTACCAGCGGGAGACGTTCTAGCACAGATACGCAGTATTTT.

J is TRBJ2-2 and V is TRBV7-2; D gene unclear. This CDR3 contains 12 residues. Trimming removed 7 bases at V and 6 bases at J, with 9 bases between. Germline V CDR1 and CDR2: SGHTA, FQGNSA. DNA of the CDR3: TGTGCCAGCACCTATGGTCCCGGGGAGCTGTTTTTT. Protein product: CASTYGPGELFF.

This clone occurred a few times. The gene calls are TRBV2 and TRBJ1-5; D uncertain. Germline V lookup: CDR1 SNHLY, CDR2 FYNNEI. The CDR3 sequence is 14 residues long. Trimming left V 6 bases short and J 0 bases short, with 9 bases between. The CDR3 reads CASSASYSNQPQHF. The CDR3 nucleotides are TGTGCCAGCAGCGCAAGCTATAGCAATCAGCCCCAGCATTTT. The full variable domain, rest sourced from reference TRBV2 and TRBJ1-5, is EPEVTQTPSHQVTQMGQEVILRCVPISNHLYFYWYRQILGQKVEFLVSFYNNEISEKSEIFDDQFSVERPDGSNFTLKIRSTKLEDSAMYFCASSASYSNQPQHFGDGTRLSIL.

In DNA, the CDR3 is TGTGCCAGCAGCTCCCTAGCAGATACGCAGTATTTT. It yields the protein CASSSLADTQYF. V gene TRBV7-9 combines with J gene TRBJ2-3, with D unclear. Germline V gene lookup returns CDR1 SEHNR and CDR2 FQNEAQ (reference sequence). Trimming pared 4 bases from V and 4 bases from J, leaving 6 bases between. The CDR3 has 12 residues. Looking up the rest from reference TRBV7-9 and TRBJ2-3 gives the full variable domain: DTGVSQNPRHKITKRGQNVTFRCDPISEHNRLYWYRQTLGQGPEFLTYFQNEAQLEKSRLLSDRFSAERPKGSFSTLEIQRTEQGDSAMYLCASSSLADTQYFGPGTRLTVL.

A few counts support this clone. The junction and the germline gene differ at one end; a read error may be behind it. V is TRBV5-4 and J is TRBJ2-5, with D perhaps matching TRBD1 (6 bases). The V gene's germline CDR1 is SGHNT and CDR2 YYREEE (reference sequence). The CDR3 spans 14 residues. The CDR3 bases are TGTGCCAGCACCTTGGACAGAGAACAAGAGACCCAGTACTTC. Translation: CASTLDREQETQYF.

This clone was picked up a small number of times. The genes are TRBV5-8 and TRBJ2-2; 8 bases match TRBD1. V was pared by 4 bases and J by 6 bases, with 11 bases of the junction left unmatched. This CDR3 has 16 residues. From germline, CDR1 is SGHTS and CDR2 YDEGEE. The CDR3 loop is CASSRYRDRHSGELFF. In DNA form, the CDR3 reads TGTGCCAGCAGCAGATACCGGGACAGGCACTCCGGGGAGCTGTTTTTT.

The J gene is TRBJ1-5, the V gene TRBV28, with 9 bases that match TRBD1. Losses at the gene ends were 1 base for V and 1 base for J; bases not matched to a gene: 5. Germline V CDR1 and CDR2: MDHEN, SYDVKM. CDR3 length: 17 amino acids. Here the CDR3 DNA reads TGTGCCAGCAGTTTATTGGGACAGGGATGGAGCAATCAGCCCCAGCATTTT. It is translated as CASSLLGQGWSNQPQHF.

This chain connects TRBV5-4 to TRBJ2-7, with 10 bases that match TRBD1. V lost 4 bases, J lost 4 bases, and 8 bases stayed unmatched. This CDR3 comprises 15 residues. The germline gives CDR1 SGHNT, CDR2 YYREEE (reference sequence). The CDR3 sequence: CASSRTGTGAYEQYF. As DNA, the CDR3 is TGTGCCAGCAGCCGAACCGGGACAGGGGCTTACGAGCAGTACTTC. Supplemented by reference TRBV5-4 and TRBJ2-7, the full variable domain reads ETGVTQSPTHLIKTRGQQVTLRCSSQSGHNTVSWYQQALGQGPQFIFQYYREEENGRGNFPPRFSGLQFPNYSSELNVNALELDDSALYLCASSRTGTGAYEQYFGPGTRLTVT.

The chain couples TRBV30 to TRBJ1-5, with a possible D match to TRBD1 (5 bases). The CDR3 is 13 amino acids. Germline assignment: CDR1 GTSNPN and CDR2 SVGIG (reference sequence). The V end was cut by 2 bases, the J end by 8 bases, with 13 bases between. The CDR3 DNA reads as TGTGCCTGGAGTCTCGCAGGGAGGGAGCCCCAGCATTTT. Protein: CAWSLAGREPQHF.

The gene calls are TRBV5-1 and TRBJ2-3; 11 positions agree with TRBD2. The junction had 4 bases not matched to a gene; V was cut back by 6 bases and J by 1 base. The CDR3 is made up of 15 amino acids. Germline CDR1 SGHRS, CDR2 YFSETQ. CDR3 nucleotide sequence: TGCGCCAGCATCCCGACTAGCGGGGGCACAGATACGCAGTATTTT. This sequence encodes CASIPTSGGTDTQYF.

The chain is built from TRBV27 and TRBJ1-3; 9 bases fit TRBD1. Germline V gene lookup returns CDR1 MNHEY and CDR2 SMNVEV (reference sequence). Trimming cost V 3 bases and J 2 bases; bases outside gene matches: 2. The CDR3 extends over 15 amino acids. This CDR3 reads CASSLTGGAGNTIYF. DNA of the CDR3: TGTGCCAGCAGTTTGACAGGGGGTGCTGGAAACACCATATATTTT.

The CDR3 region has the DNA TGTGCCAGCAGCTCGGGTGGTGGGACTAGCGGGTTTGAGCAGTACTTC. The encoded protein is CASSSGGGTSGFEQYF. The rearrangement joins TRBV7-2 to TRBJ2-7; 12 bases match TRBD2. The V segment lost 4 bases and the J segment 7 bases; nucleotides outside the gene matches: 11. The CDR3 is 16 amino acids. CDR1 SGHTA and CDR2 FQGNSA come from the germline V gene.

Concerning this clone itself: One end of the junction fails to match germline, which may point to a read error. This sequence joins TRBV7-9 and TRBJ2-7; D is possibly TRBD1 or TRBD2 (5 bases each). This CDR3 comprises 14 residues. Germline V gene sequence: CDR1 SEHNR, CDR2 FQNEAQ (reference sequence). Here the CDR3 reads CASSLAPTVYEQYF. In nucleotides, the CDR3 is TGTGCCAGCAGCCTAGCCCCGACAGTCTACGAGCAGTACTTC.

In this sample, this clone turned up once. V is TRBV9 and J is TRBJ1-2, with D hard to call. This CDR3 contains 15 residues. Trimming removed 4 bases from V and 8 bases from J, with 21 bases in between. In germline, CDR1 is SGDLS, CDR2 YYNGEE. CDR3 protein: CASSPSTVGGEGYTF. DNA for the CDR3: TGTGCCAGCAGCCCCTCCACGGTAGGCGGCGAGGGCTACACCTTC. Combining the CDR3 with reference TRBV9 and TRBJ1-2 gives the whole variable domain DSGVTQTPKHLITATGQRVTLRCSPRSGDLSVYWYQQSLDQGLQFLIQYYNGEERAKGNILERFSAQQFPDLHSELNLSSLELGDSALYFCASSPSTVGGEGYTFGSGTRLTVV.

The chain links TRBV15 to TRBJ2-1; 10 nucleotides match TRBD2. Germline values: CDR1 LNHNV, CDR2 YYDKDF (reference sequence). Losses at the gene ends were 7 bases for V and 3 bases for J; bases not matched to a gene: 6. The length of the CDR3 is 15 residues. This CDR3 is CATTLAGGNYNEQFF. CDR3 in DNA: TGTGCCACCACCTTAGCGGGGGGTAACTACAATGAGCAGTTCTTC.

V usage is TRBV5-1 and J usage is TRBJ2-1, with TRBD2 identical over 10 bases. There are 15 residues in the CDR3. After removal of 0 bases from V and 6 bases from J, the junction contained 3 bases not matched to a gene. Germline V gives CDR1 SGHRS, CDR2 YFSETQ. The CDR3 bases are TGCGCCAGCAGCTTGGCTAGCGGGGGAACCAATGAGCAGTTCTTC. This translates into CASSLASGGTNEQFF. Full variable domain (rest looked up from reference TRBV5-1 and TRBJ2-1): KAGVTQTPRYLIKTRGQQVTLSCSPISGHRSVSWYQQTPGQGLQFLFEYFSETQRNKGNFPGRFSGRQFSNSRSEMNVSTLELGDSALYLCASSLASGGTNEQFFGPGTRLTVL.

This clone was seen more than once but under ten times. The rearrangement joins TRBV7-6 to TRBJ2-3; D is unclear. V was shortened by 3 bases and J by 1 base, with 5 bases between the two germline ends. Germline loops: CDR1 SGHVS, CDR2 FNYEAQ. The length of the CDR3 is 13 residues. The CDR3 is CASSFRGTDTQYF. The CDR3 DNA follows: TGTGCCAGCAGCTTCCGGGGCACAGATACGCAGTATTTT. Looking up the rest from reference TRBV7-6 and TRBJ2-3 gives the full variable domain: GAGVSQSPRYKVTKRGQDVALRCDPISGHVSLYWYRQALGQGPEFLTYFNYEAQQDKSGLPNDRFSAERPEGSISTLTIQRTEQRDSAMYRCASSFRGTDTQYFGPGTRLTVL.

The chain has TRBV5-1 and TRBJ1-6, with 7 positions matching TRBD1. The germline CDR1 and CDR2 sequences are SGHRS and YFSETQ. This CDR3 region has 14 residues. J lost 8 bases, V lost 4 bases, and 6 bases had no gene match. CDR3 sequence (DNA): TGCGCCAGCAGCACACAGGGGAGGCATTCACCCCTCCACTTT. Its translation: CASSTQGRHSPLHF. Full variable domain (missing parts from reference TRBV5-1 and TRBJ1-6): KAGVTQTPRYLIKTRGQQVTLSCSPISGHRSVSWYQQTPGQGLQFLFEYFSETQRNKGNFPGRFSGRQFSNSRSEMNVSTLELGDSALYLCASSTQGRHSPLHFGNGTRLTVT.

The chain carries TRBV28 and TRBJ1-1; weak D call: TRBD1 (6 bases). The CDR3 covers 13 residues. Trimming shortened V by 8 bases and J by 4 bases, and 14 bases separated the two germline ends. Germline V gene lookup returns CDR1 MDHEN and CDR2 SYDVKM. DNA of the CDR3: TGTGCCAGCTCAGGGGCTTTGAGCACTGAAGCTTTCTTT. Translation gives CASSGALSTEAFF. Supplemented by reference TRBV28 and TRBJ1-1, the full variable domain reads DVKVTQSSRYLVKRTGEKVFLECVQDMDHENMFWYRQDPGLGLRLIYFSYDVKMKEKGDIPEGYSVSREKKERFSLILESASTNQTSMYLCASSGALSTEAFFGQGTRLTVV.